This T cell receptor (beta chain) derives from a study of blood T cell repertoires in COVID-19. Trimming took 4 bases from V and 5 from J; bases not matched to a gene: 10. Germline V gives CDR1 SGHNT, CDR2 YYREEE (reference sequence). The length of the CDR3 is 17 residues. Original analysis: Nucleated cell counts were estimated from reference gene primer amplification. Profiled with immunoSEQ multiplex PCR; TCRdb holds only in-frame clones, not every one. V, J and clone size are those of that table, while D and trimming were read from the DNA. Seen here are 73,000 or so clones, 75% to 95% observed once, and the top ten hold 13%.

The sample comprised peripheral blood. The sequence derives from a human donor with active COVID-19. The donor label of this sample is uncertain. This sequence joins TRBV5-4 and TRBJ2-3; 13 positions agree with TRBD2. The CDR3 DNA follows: TGTGCCAGCAGCCCTCCGGGACTAGCGGGAAAAGGAGATACGCAGTATTTT. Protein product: CASSPPGLAGKGDTQYF.